A single sample is the source of the 22 T cell receptor beta chains below, sequenced in a study of identical twins (dated by TCRdb to about 2016). Library creation used 5' RACE. Sequencing relied on an Illumina HiSeq 2000. TCRdb cleaned the public reads at Q25 with fastp, built clones with MiXCR and kept in-frame beta chains. Identical CDR3 proteins give one entry, which carries the most common genes and DNA. Across this sample there are some 630,000 distinct CDR3 sequences, with about 7.6% seen only once. The ten largest clones take up 1.5% to 2% of the sample. These data are also associated with another study on yellow fever vaccine responses in identical twins.

Sequencing was done on a sample of PBMCs. The receptors were gathered from a woman between 18 and 29 years old in good health.

The V gene is TRBV3-1, the J gene TRBJ1-1; the D is unclear. The germline gives CDR1 LGHDT, CDR2 YNNKEL (reference sequence). Trimming removed 1 base from V and 8 bases from J, with 17 bases in between. The CDR3 consists of 15 residues. The CDR3 is CASSQVSLQRREAFF. The CDR3 region has the DNA TGTGCCAGCAGCCAAGTCTCCCTTCAGAGAAGGGAAGCTTTCTTT.

The genes are TRBV7-8 and TRBJ2-3; 7 bases align to TRBD2. The CDR3 sequence is 14 residues long. Germline V lookup: CDR1 SGHVS, CDR2 FQNEAQ. J lost 4 bases, V lost 5 bases, and 6 bases had no gene match. CDR3 coding DNA: TGTGCCAGCAGCCAGACTAGCTTTGCAGATACGCAGTATTTT. Its protein is CASSQTSFADTQYF.

The V call is TRBV6-1, the J call TRBJ1-2; the D is unclear. The ends were cut back, 6 bases at V and 2 bases at J, with 10 bases in the middle. CDR3 length equals 13 residues. The germline V gene encodes CDR1 MNHNS and CDR2 SASEGT. This CDR3 reads CASSQQPNYGYTF. The CDR3 DNA reads as TGTGCCAGCAGCCAACAGCCAAACTATGGCTACACCTTC.

This clonotype was recorded at least ten times. The chain is built from TRBV12-3 or TRBV12-4 and TRBJ1-1; TRBD1 agrees at 8 bases. The CDR3 runs to 14 residues. Trimming took 5 bases from V and 7 from J; bases not matched to a gene: 9. CDR3: CASSPGTGRIEAFF. CDR3 DNA sequence: TGTGCCAGCAGTCCCGGGACAGGAAGAATTGAAGCTTTCTTT.

This clonotype has a count of ten or more. The V call is TRBV12-3 or TRBV12-4, the J call TRBJ2-1; D uncertain. Trimming removed 3 bases from V and 8 bases from J, with 8 bases in between. The CDR3 loop spans 12 amino acids. This CDR3 reads CASSFLGHEQFF. DNA of the CDR3: TGTGCCAGCAGTTTCTTGGGCCATGAGCAGTTCTTC.

This clonotype was observed a few times. The rearrangement links TRBV5-1 to TRBJ1-3, with D possibly matching TRBD1 (5 bases). CDR1 is SGHRS and CDR2 is YFSETQ in the germline V gene. CDR3 length: 15 residues. V gave up 3 bases and J gave up 4 bases, with 14 bases separating them. This CDR3 reads CASSSDQGTGNTIYF. The CDR3 coding sequence is TGCGCCAGCAGCTCTGATCAGGGAACCGGAAACACCATATATTTT.

This clonotype was recorded many times. The chain links TRBV12-3 or TRBV12-4 to TRBJ2-1, with D tentatively TRBD2 (5 bases). The CDR3 extends over 12 amino acids. The germline V and J ends were trimmed by 2 bases and 9 bases, with 8 bases remaining between them. The CDR3 nucleotides read TGTGCCAGCAGTTTAACTAGGGTTGAGCAGTTCTTC. It codes for CASSLTRVEQFF.

The chain carries TRBV7-2 and TRBJ2-4, with D perhaps being TRBD1 or TRBD2 (5 bases each). Germline V gene data show CDR1 as SGHTA and CDR2 as FQGNSA. Trimming removed 0 bases from V and 4 bases from J, with 13 bases in between. This CDR3 region has 16 residues. The CDR3 protein is CASSLAWDEIKNIQYF. In DNA form, the CDR3 reads TGTGCCAGCAGCTTAGCGTGGGACGAGATAAAAAACATTCAGTACTTC.

This clonotype was observed a few times. This chain links TRBV4-1 with TRBJ2-7; D gene unclear. The CDR3 loop spans 16 amino acids. V gave up 3 bases and J gave up 1 base, with 16 bases separating them. Germline V gene lookup returns CDR1 MGHRA and CDR2 YSYEKL. For the CDR3, the DNA is TGCGCCAGCAGCCATGACCCAGACATCATTTCCTACGAGCAGTACTTC. Its translation is CASSHDPDIISYEQYF.

This clonotype was counted ten times or more. The chain joins TRBV5-1 to TRBJ2-3, with D perhaps TRBD2 (6 bases). The germline CDR1 and CDR2 sequences are SGHRS and YFSETQ. V was pared by 0 bases and J by 4 bases, with 12 bases between. This CDR3 comprises 15 residues. The CDR3 loop is CASSLAWGEADTQYF. CDR3 in DNA: TGCGCCAGCAGCTTGGCGTGGGGGGAAGCAGATACGCAGTATTTT.

The chain links TRBV5-3 to TRBJ1-5, with a weak D call TRBD1 (5 bases). TRBV5-3 is flagged as an ORF with uncertain function. Trimming removed 4 bases from V and 1 base from J, with 12 bases in between. The CDR3 contains 15 residues. CDR3 in amino acids: CARSHPGLSNQPQHF. CDR3 nucleotides: TGTGCCAGAAGCCATCCAGGGTTGAGCAATCAGCCCCAGCATTTT.

This chain links TRBV11-2 with TRBJ1-2; 11 positions match TRBD1. Germline assignment: CDR1 SGHAT and CDR2 FQNNGV. V lost 7 bases, J lost 13 bases, and 11 bases stayed unmatched. This CDR3 is built from 13 residues. The CDR3 nucleotides read TGTGCCAGCACTCCAGGACAGGGGGCGCGTCTCACCTTC. Residues: CASTPGQGARLTF.

This clonotype has a handful of counts. The chain carries TRBV4-3 and TRBJ2-3, with TRBD2 identical over 10 bases. This CDR3 is built from 17 residues. Trimming removed 4 bases from V and 0 bases from J; junction bases left unmatched: 7. The germline gives CDR1 LGHNA, CDR2 YSLEER. CDR3 sequence reads: CASSPSGSGGSTDTQYF. The CDR3 region has the DNA TGCGCCAGCAGCCCCTCGGGTAGCGGGGGGAGCACAGATACGCAGTATTTT.

This clonotype appeared many times. The gene calls are TRBV20-1 and TRBJ1-1; D call uncertain. Germline V gene sequence: CDR1 DFQATT, CDR2 SNEGSKA (reference sequence). Deletions cut 3 bases from V and 8 bases from J, with 10 bases between. The CDR3 consists of 11 residues. CDR3 in amino acids: CSASHGLEAFF. CDR3 in DNA: TGCAGTGCTAGTCATGGGTTGGAAGCTTTCTTT.

In its sample, this clonotype was seen many times. The chain has TRBV7-8 and TRBJ2-7; 7 bases are a match to TRBD2. This CDR3 has 16 amino acids. V shed 4 bases and J 0 bases; nucleotides not matched to a gene: 9. Germline V gene sequence: CDR1 SGHVS, CDR2 FQNEAQ. CDR3 residues: CASSSRLALSSYEQYF. The CDR3 bases are TGTGCCAGCAGCTCCCGACTAGCCCTTAGCTCCTACGAGCAGTACTTC. Full variable domain (outside the CDR3, taken from reference TRBV7-8 and TRBJ2-7): GAGVSQSPRYKVAKRGQDVALRCDPISGHVSLFWYQQALGQGPEFLTYFQNEAQLDKSGLPSDRFFAERPEGSVSTLKIQRTQQEDSAVYLCASSSRLALSSYEQYFGPGTRLTVT.

The sample holds a few counts of this clonotype. The rearrangement links TRBV20-1 to TRBJ2-4; a possible D gene is TRBD2 (7 bases). Trimming removed 6 bases from V and 1 base from J, with 19 bases in between. The CDR3 contains 16 residues. Germline V gives CDR1 DFQATT, CDR2 SNEGSKA (reference sequence). The DNA of the CDR3 is TGCAGTGCAAGAACGGGGGGCGGGATCGCCAAAAACATTCAGTACTTC. It translates to CSARTGGGIAKNIQYF.

This clonotype showed up just a few times. This chain links TRBV27 with TRBJ2-1, with a weak D call TRBD2 (6 bases). V lost 2 bases to trimming and J lost 6 bases, with 11 bases between them. Germline loops: CDR1 MNHEY, CDR2 SMNVEV (reference sequence). The CDR3 length is 14 residues. CDR3 sequence reads: CASSLRGTPNEQFF. CDR3 coding DNA: TGTGCCAGCAGTTTACGGGGGACCCCCAATGAGCAGTTCTTC.

The chain employs TRBV28 and TRBJ1-4; TRBD1 matches at 7 bases. This CDR3 is built from 16 residues. J was trimmed by 8 bases and V by 5 bases; bases with no gene match: 14. CDR1 is MDHEN and CDR2 is SYDVKM in the germline V gene. CDR3 region: CASSPPLGGLGEKLFF. The CDR3 DNA sequence: TGTGCCAGCAGTCCTCCCCTAGGGGGCTTGGGGGAAAAACTGTTTTTT.

This clonotype was seen a few times. The V gene is TRBV20-1, the J gene TRBJ2-1; D gene uncertain. V was trimmed by 6 bases and J by 6 bases, leaving 18 bases between them. The CDR3 is 14 residues long. CDR1 DFQATT and CDR2 SNEGSKA come from the germline V gene (reference sequence). CDR3 loop: CSAILVPILNEQFF. The CDR3 nucleotides read TGCAGTGCGATCCTTGTACCTATCCTCAATGAGCAGTTCTTC.

The table lists this clonotype with many counts. The chain uses TRBV11-2 and TRBJ1-5; 10 bases fit TRBD1. The CDR3 length is 15 residues. Unmatched junction bases numbered 6, after V lost 8 bases and J lost 2 bases. Germline CDR1 SGHAT, CDR2 FQNNGV. CDR3 sequence reads: CASGLGTGGNQPQHF. The CDR3 nucleotides are TGTGCCAGCGGACTCGGGACAGGGGGCAATCAGCCCCAGCATTTT. The full variable domain, rest sourced from reference TRBV11-2 and TRBJ1-5, is EAGVAQSPRYKIIEKRQSVAFWCNPISGHATLYWYQQILGQGPKLLIQFQNNGVVDDSQLPKDRFSAERLKGVDSTLKIQPAKLEDSAVYLCASGLGTGGNQPQHFGDGTRLSIL.

This clonotype was recorded many times. The chain employs TRBV29-1 and TRBJ2-7; 11 bases line up with TRBD1. Germline CDR1 and CDR2: SQVTM and ANQGSEA. Germline trimming cut 4 bases from V and 3 bases from J; bases unmatched to any gene: 8. The CDR3 extends over 15 amino acids. CDR3 DNA: TGCAGCGTTGTCCCCCGGGACAGGGGGATCTACGAGCAGTACTTC. This gives the protein CSVVPRDRGIYEQYF.

V gene TRBV5-6 combines with J gene TRBJ2-7; D is uncertain. V lost 1 base and J 4 bases, leaving 9 bases between the germline ends. The CDR3 extends over 13 amino acids. Germline V CDR1 and CDR2: SGHDT, YYEEEE. The CDR3 protein is CASSLKGSYEQYV. In DNA, the CDR3 is TGTGCCAGCAGCTTGAAAGGATCTTACGAGCAGTACGTC.